These T cell receptor beta chains were read from a single sample in a study of low-dose radiotherapy and immunotherapy resistance in tumors. In TCRdb, the reads were re-called with MiXCR into one record per CDR3 protein. The sample comprises 64,000 or so distinct CDR3 sequences, approximately 25% of which are singletons, and about 7% rests with the top ten. The sequences come from PBMCs, collected before treatment. These receptors all stem from a male donor with rectosigmoid adenocarcinoma. Each CDR3 is given with its conserved first and last residue. Fields, in order: clone size, J gene, V gene, D gene, CDR3 protein, CDR3 DNA. D genes are given only for firm matches. The size entry is marked missing in some rows and otherwise reads once, few, many or a size class.

>many|TRBJ2-7|TRBV5-1|TRBD2
CASSFSSGSSYEQYF
TGCGCCAGCAGCTTCTCTAGCGGGAGTTCCTACGAGCAGTACTTC
>NA|TRBJ2-6|TRBV20-1|NA
CSAKPQGPGANVLTF
TGCAGTGCTAAGCCCCAAGGTCCTGGGGCCAACGTCCTGACTTTC
>many|TRBJ1-2|TRBV28|NA
CASTLPGGTDGNYGYTF
TGTGCCAGCACCCTTCCGGGGGGGACCGATGGTAACTATGGCTACACCTTC
>NA|TRBJ1-1|TRBV20-1|NA
CSTRDGGTTEAFF
TGCAGTACTAGAGACGGGGGGACCACTGAAGCTTTCTTT
>many|TRBJ2-3|TRBV29-1|TRBD2
CSVKPTSGTDTQYF
TGCAGCGTCAAGCCGACTAGCGGCACAGATACGCAGTATTTT
>few|TRBJ1-5|TRBV28|TRBD1
CASNLQGNSNQPQHF
TGTGCCAGCAACCTACAGGGGAATAGCAATCAGCCCCAGCATTTT
>NA|TRBJ2-3|TRBV27|NA
CATTQGGADGTDTQYF
TGTGCCACCACTCAGGGAGGTGCAGATGGCACAGATACGCAGTATTTT
>many|TRBJ1-1|TRBV12-3/TRBV12-4|NA
CASSFIGGNTEAFF
TGTGCCAGCAGTTTCATCGGGGGGAACACTGAAGCTTTCTTT
>NA|TRBJ2-1|TRBV20-1|TRBD2
CSARGGLAGGPNEQFF
TGCAGTGCTAGAGGTGGGCTAGCGGGAGGCCCCAATGAGCAGTTCTTC
>NA|TRBJ2-1|TRBV2|NA
CASTLAFYNEQFF
TGTGCCAGCACTCTAGCATTCTACAATGAGCAGTTCTTC
>many|TRBJ2-5|TRBV11-3|TRBD2
CASSPGLAGQETQYF
TGTGCCAGCAGCCCTGGACTAGCGGGGCAAGAGACCCAGTACTTC
>many|TRBJ2-7|TRBV19|NA
CASSISADRPYEQYF
TGTGCCAGTAGTATTTCGGCAGACCGCCCCTACGAGCAGTACTTC
>many|TRBJ1-4|TRBV18|TRBD1
CASSPPKTGNEKLFF
TGTGCCAGCTCACCACCGAAGACAGGGAATGAAAAACTGTTTTTT
>once|TRBJ2-7|TRBV7-9|NA
CASSPGLSYEQYF
TGTGCCAGCAGCCCGGGACTCTCCTACGAGCAGTACTTC
>many|TRBJ1-1|TRBV5-4|NA
CASSSTGRFTEAFF
TGTGCCAGCAGCTCTACGGGACGTTTCACTGAAGCTTTCTTT
>many|TRBJ2-5|TRBV7-2|TRBD2
CASSGGGGRLETQYF
TGTGCCAGCAGCGGGGGCGGGGGGCGCCTAGAGACCCAGTACTTC
>many|TRBJ2-5|TRBV5-1|NA
CASSLQAEETQYF
TGCGCCAGCAGCTTGCAAGCGGAAGAGACCCAGTACTTC
>many|TRBJ2-7|TRBV7-2|TRBD1
CASSLRQLTGVNEQYF
TGTGCCAGCAGCTTAAGGCAGCTGACAGGGGTCAACGAGCAGTACTTC
>few|TRBJ2-1|TRBV27|NA
CASSLPGVGYNEQFF
TGTGCCAGCAGTTTACCGGGAGTCGGGTACAATGAGCAGTTCTTC
>NA|TRBJ2-2|TRBV5-4|NA
CASSLGSNTGELFF
TGTGCCAGCAGCTTGGGTAGTAACACCGGGGAGCTGTTTTTT
>many|TRBJ2-5|TRBV7-2|NA
CASSLVGWEETQYF
TGTGCCAGCAGCTTAGTGGGGTGGGAAGAGACCCAGTACTTC
>many|TRBJ1-2|TRBV12-3/TRBV12-4|TRBD1
CASSQSTGPYGYTF
TGTGCCAGCAGCCAATCGACAGGGCCCTATGGCTACACCTTC
>NA|TRBJ2-2|TRBV10-1|TRBD2
CASSVAGGRTGELFF
TGCGCCAGCAGTGTAGCGGGGGGCCGGACCGGGGAGCTGTTTTTT
>many|TRBJ1-5|TRBV2|TRBD1
CASRDRGIQPQHF
TGTGCCAGCCGGGACAGGGGAATTCAGCCCCAGCATTTT
>many|TRBJ2-3|TRBV7-8|NA
CASSLYGGSDTQYF
TGTGCCAGCAGCTTATATGGGGGGTCAGATACGCAGTATTTT